Each of the 30 T cell receptor beta chains below was sequenced from the same sample in a study of cytomegalovirus exposure and HLA in healthy donors. PCR used 60 Vbeta primers and 13 Jbeta primers. Method: immunoSEQ multiplex PCR; TCRdb's copy keeps in-frame clones and lacks some. There are roughly 200,000 clones in the sample; 70% to 80% occur only once, and 4.4% lies in the top ten. Sequences were obtained from PBMCs. These receptors all stem from a woman aged 25 to 39 in good health and CMV-seropositive.

The chain links TRBV19 to TRBJ2-1; D is possibly TRBD2 (6 bases). There are 12 residues in the CDR3. Trimming cost V 5 bases and J 6 bases, with 8 bases left between them. Germline V lookup: CDR1 LNHDA, CDR2 SQIVND (reference sequence). CDR3 in amino acids: CASSPGGNEQFF. CDR3 DNA sequence: TGTGCCAGTAGTCCCGGGGGCAATGAGCAGTTCTTC.

This clone was seen more than once but under ten times. V is TRBV6-5 and J is TRBJ2-7; 7 nucleotides agree with TRBD2. The CDR3 extends over 13 amino acids. The germline V gene has CDR1 MNHEY and CDR2 SVGAGI. The ends lost 4 bases at V and 6 bases at J; junction bases unmatched: 6. CDR3 region: CASSSLGLGEQYF. In DNA form, the CDR3 reads TGTGCCAGCAGTTCCCTCGGACTAGGCGAGCAGTACTTC.

As concerns this clone: A junction boundary mismatches the germline segment, possibly from a read error. The rearrangement links TRBV5-1 to TRBJ2-2, with D possibly being TRBD1 (5 bases). Germline loops: CDR1 SGHRS, CDR2 YFSETQ. This CDR3 is 15 amino acids long. The CDR3 reads CASSPSIGATRELFF. CDR3 nucleotide sequence: TGCGCCAGCAGCCCGAGTATAGGGGCCACCAGGGAGCTGTTTTTT.

This chain connects TRBV5-6 to TRBJ2-7; D perhaps matches TRBD2 (6 bases). V lost 1 base, J lost 0 bases, and 11 bases lay in between. This CDR3 comprises 15 residues. CDR1 is SGHDT, CDR2 YYEEEE, per germline. The CDR3 region is CASSLMGGFSYEQYF. The CDR3 DNA sequence: TGTGCCAGCAGCTTGATGGGGGGATTCTCCTACGAGCAGTACTTC.

The chain employs TRBV6-1 and TRBJ1-2; the match to TRBD1 covers 7 bases. Germline V gene lookup returns CDR1 MNHNS and CDR2 SASEGT. Trimming at V came to 7 bases and at J to 4 bases, leaving 9 bases not matched to a gene. This CDR3 spans 14 amino acids. CDR3 amino acids: CASIRYRGGYGYTF. The CDR3 DNA follows: TGTGCCAGCATTCGTTACAGGGGCGGCTATGGCTACACCTTC.

The rearrangement links TRBV15 to TRBJ1-6; D is unresolved. Germline V gene data show CDR1 as LNHNV and CDR2 as YYDKDF (reference sequence). Trimming cost V 4 bases and J 5 bases, with 3 bases left between them. CDR3 size: 12 residues. CDR3 sequence (DNA): TGTGCCACCAGCATAGATAATTCACCCCTCCACTTT. The encoded protein is CATSIDNSPLHF.

The J gene is TRBJ2-1, the V gene TRBV5-6; no clear D gene. Per germline, CDR1 SGHDT and CDR2 YYEEEE. The CDR3 covers 11 residues. The V end was cut by 5 bases, the J end by 10 bases, with 10 bases between. The CDR3: CASSIEREQFF. Here the CDR3 DNA reads TGTGCCAGCAGTATTGAGAGGGAGCAGTTCTTC.

The J gene is TRBJ1-2, the V gene TRBV29-1, with 9 bases matching TRBD1. Trimming at V came to 7 bases and at J to 6 bases, leaving 9 bases not matched to a gene. The CDR3 covers 13 residues. From germline, CDR1 is SQVTM and CDR2 ANQGSEA. The CDR3 loop reads CSAPGQGTDGYTF. CDR3 bases: TGCAGCGCACCGGGACAGGGAACGGATGGCTACACCTTC.

A few counts support this clone. The chain has TRBV6-1 and TRBJ1-5, with 7 bases aligning to TRBD1. Germline V gene lookup returns CDR1 MNHNS and CDR2 SASEGT. CDR3 size: 15 residues. J gave up 3 bases and V 4 bases, and 6 bases lay outside the gene matches. This chain's CDR3 is CASSVTGLNNQPQHF. The CDR3 DNA sequence: TGTGCCAGCAGTGTGACAGGGTTGAACAATCAGCCCCAGCATTTT.

The J gene is TRBJ2-1, the V gene TRBV4-1; 7 bases map to TRBD2. The CDR3 covers 16 residues. Germline values: CDR1 MGHRA, CDR2 YSYEKL. With 4 bases clipped from V and 8 bases from J, the junction kept 14 bases outside the gene matches. For the CDR3, the DNA is TGCGCCAGCAGCCGAAATGGGAGGGAGGCCGGGGATGAGCAGTTCTTC. Translating it yields CASSRNGREAGDEQFF.

The rearrangement links TRBV4-3 to TRBJ1-4; D gene uncertain. The CDR3 is 16 residues long. V lost 0 bases, J lost 5 bases, and 13 bases lay in between. Germline V CDR1 and CDR2: LGHNA, YSLEER. The CDR3 reads CASSQDRGGWNEKLFF. The CDR3 region has the DNA TGCGCCAGCAGCCAAGATCGAGGTGGATGGAATGAAAAACTGTTTTTT.

The CDR3 DNA follows: TGTGCCAGCAGGGGGACAGTCTCCTACGAGCAGTACTTC. Translated: CASRGTVSYEQYF. J is TRBJ2-7 and V is TRBV6-5; 7 bases are a match to TRBD1. V dropped 6 bases and J dropped 0; count of bases not matched to a gene: 2. CDR1 is MNHEY, CDR2 SVGAGI, per germline. This CDR3 comprises 13 residues.

The V and J genes are TRBV7-9 and TRBJ1-5; D perhaps matches TRBD1 (6 bases). Between the trimmed V and J ends, which lost 3 bases and 4 bases, there was a span of 10 bases. Germline V CDR1 and CDR2: SEHNR, FQNEAQ (reference sequence). The CDR3 runs 14 residues. Here the CDR3 reads CASSLATGNQPQHF. In DNA, the CDR3 is TGTGCCAGCAGCTTGGCTACAGGGAATCAGCCCCAGCATTTT.

Concerning this clone itself: Other DNA sequences in the sample encode the same CDR3. The rearrangement joins TRBV5-4 to TRBJ2-7; 7 bases map to TRBD1. The CDR3 covers 13 residues. Germline V gene data show CDR1 as SGHNT and CDR2 as YYREEE (reference sequence). The J segment lost 3 bases and the V segment lost 2 bases, leaving 2 bases of the junction unmatched. The CDR3 coding sequence is TGTGCCAGCAGCTTACAGGGGAGCTACGAGCAGTACTTC. Translation gives CASSLQGSYEQYF. The variable domain in full, with the rest retrieved from reference TRBV5-4 and TRBJ2-7, is ETGVTQSPTHLIKTRGQQVTLRCSSQSGHNTVSWYQQALGQGPQFIFQYYREEENGRGNFPPRFSGLQFPNYSSELNVNALELDDSALYLCASSLQGSYEQYFGPGTRLTVT.

This chain connects TRBV7-8 to TRBJ2-1, with no clear D. The CDR3 extends over 11 amino acids. Germline V CDR1 and CDR2: SGHVS, FQNEAQ. Trimming cost V 2 bases and J 9 bases, with 5 bases left between them. CDR3 in amino acids: CASSLFVEQFF. In DNA, the CDR3 is TGTGCCAGCAGCTTATTCGTTGAGCAGTTCTTC.

This chain connects TRBV29-1 to TRBJ1-5; 9 bases map to TRBD1. V shed 4 bases and J 6 bases; nucleotides not matched to a gene: 4. Germline CDR1 reads SQVTM; CDR2 reads ANQGSEA. The CDR3 covers 13 residues. The CDR3 DNA reads TGCAGCGTTGGGGGACAGGGAAGTCAGCCCCAGCATTTT. Translation: CSVGGQGSQPQHF.

The rearrangement joins TRBV19 to TRBJ2-7; D gene uncertain. Germline lookup yields CDR1 LNHDA and CDR2 SQIVND (reference sequence). The CDR3 has 16 amino acids. V lost 0 bases to trimming and J lost 1 base, with 13 bases between them. CDR3 in amino acids: CASSIDITELSYEQYF. As DNA, the CDR3 is TGTGCCAGTAGTATAGATATAACAGAACTTTCCTACGAGCAGTACTTC.

The rearrangement uses TRBV27 and TRBJ1-5; D is uncertain. Germline CDR1 reads MNHEY; CDR2 reads SMNVEV (reference sequence). The CDR3 spans 14 residues. V lost 0 bases and J 4 bases, leaving 7 bases between the germline ends. CDR3 bases: TGTGCCAGCAGTTTATCAACCAGTAATCAGCCCCAGCATTTT. This codes for CASSLSTSNQPQHF.

The chain carries TRBV4-3 and TRBJ2-1; no firm D call. CDR1 and CDR2 (germline): LGHNA, YSLEER. This CDR3 comprises 16 residues. Trimming took 0 bases from V and 4 from J, leaving 13 bases between them. The CDR3 protein is CASSQDVRVEYNEQFF. The DNA for the CDR3 is TGCGCCAGCAGCCAAGATGTCCGGGTTGAGTACAATGAGCAGTTCTTC.

The V and J genes are TRBV6-5 and TRBJ1-3; 7 bases agree with TRBD1. Per the germline V gene, CDR1 is MNHEY and CDR2 is SVGAGI. Trimming cost V 2 bases and J 3 bases; bases outside gene matches: 7. This CDR3 has 16 amino acids. The CDR3 DNA is TGTGCCAGCAGTTACGAGGGGGCGCAGGGTGGAAACACCATATATTTT. This gives the protein CASSYEGAQGGNTIYF.

This clone was seen more than once but under ten times. V usage is TRBV7-2 and J usage is TRBJ2-7; D not certain. Germline V lookup: CDR1 SGHTA, CDR2 FQGNSA. The CDR3 is made up of 13 amino acids. V was shortened by 1 base and J by 2 bases, with 6 bases between the two germline ends. CDR3 sequence (DNA): TGTGCCAGCAGCTTAGGTAGAGCCTACGAGCAGTACTTC. This sequence encodes CASSLGRAYEQYF.

This clone has a single count. This chain uses TRBV6-4 with TRBJ2-6, with 8 positions matching TRBD1. Trimming removed 6 bases from V and 2 bases from J; junction bases left unmatched: 9. The CDR3 runs to 17 residues. Looked up from germline, CDR1 is MRHNA and CDR2 is SNTAGT. The CDR3 here is CASSPEATGAGANVLTF. CDR3 DNA sequence: TGTGCCAGCAGCCCAGAAGCGACAGGGGCTGGGGCCAACGTCCTGACTTTC.

The rearrangement links TRBV21-1 to TRBJ2-7; TRBD1, the table's D call, lacks a check against the DNA. TRBV21-1 constitutes a pseudogene. The CDR3 runs 18 residues. The CDR3 sequence is CASSTKIGHPDQSYEQYF. CDR3 nucleotide sequence: TGTGCCAGCAGCACAAAAATCGGACACCCAGATCAATCCTACGAGCAGTACTTC.

The CDR3 DNA follows: TGCGCCAGCAGCCCCGGGTTTGGGAGCGGGAGCTACGAGCAGTACTTC. Encoded protein: CASSPGFGSGSYEQYF. J is TRBJ2-7 and V is TRBV5-1; TRBD2 aligns across 8 bases. In germline, CDR1 is SGHRS, CDR2 YFSETQ. The CDR3 has 16 amino acids. With 4 bases clipped from V and 3 bases from J, the junction kept 12 bases outside the gene matches.

The chain recombines TRBV6-1 with TRBJ1-1; TRBD1 matches 7 bases. V lost 5 bases and J lost 4; bases outside the gene matches: 1. CDR3 length: 12 amino acids. Germline V CDR1 and CDR2: MNHNS, SASEGT. This CDR3 reads CASSNRGTEAFF. In DNA form, the CDR3 reads TGTGCCAGCAGTAACAGGGGCACTGAAGCTTTCTTT.

This chain links TRBV7-9 with TRBJ2-7, with a tentative D call TRBD1 (6 bases). Germline V lookup: CDR1 SEHNR, CDR2 FQNEAQ (reference sequence). The CDR3 runs 15 residues. The V end lost 2 bases, the J end lost 2 bases, and 13 bases lay between the germline ends. The CDR3 sequence: CASSLQGPAPYEQYF. The CDR3 DNA reads as TGTGCCAGCAGCTTACAGGGGCCAGCCCCCTACGAGCAGTACTTC. Combining the CDR3 with reference TRBV7-9 and TRBJ2-7 gives the whole variable domain DTGVSQNPRHKITKRGQNVTFRCDPISEHNRLYWYRQTLGQGPEFLTYFQNEAQLEKSRLLSDRFSAERPKGSFSTLEIQRTEQGDSAMYLCASSLQGPAPYEQYFGPGTRLTVT.

The V call is TRBV7-8, the J call TRBJ1-5; 11 bases are shared with TRBD1. V lost 3 bases, J lost 1 base, and 11 bases stayed unmatched. The CDR3 consists of 19 residues. Germline CDR1 SGHVS, CDR2 FQNEAQ. The CDR3 reads CASSFTSRDRGGSNQPQHF. The CDR3, as DNA: TGTGCCAGCAGCTTCACGTCCCGGGACAGGGGGGGAAGCAATCAGCCCCAGCATTTT.

This clone has more than one count but fewer than ten. The chain combines TRBV6-5 with TRBJ2-3; D remains unclear. CDR1 MNHEY and CDR2 SVGAGI come from the germline V gene. V was trimmed by 1 base and J by 1 base, leaving 12 bases between them. This CDR3 contains 16 residues. The CDR3 DNA is TGTGCCAGCAGTTACTATAGTCCCGCCGGCACAGATACGCAGTATTTT. It specifies CASSYYSPAGTDTQYF.

The rearrangement uses TRBV11-3 and TRBJ2-1, with 8 nucleotides matching TRBD2. Looked up from germline, CDR1 is SGHNT and CDR2 is YENEEA. J lost 8 bases, V lost 0 bases, and 9 bases had no gene match. The CDR3 has 16 amino acids. Written as DNA, the CDR3 is TGTGCCAGCAGCTTAGATGCCCCGGGAGGGAACGATGAGCAGTTCTTC. Its translation: CASSLDAPGGNDEQFF.

V and J are TRBV5-6 and TRBJ2-3; 7 bases line up with TRBD2. V shed 0 bases and J 0 bases; nucleotides not matched to a gene: 4. The V gene's germline CDR1 is SGHDT and CDR2 YYEEEE. The CDR3 loop spans 16 amino acids. This chain's CDR3 is CASSLAVRGSTDTQYF. In nucleotides, the CDR3 is TGTGCCAGCAGCTTGGCGGTGCGGGGGAGCACAGATACGCAGTATTTT.